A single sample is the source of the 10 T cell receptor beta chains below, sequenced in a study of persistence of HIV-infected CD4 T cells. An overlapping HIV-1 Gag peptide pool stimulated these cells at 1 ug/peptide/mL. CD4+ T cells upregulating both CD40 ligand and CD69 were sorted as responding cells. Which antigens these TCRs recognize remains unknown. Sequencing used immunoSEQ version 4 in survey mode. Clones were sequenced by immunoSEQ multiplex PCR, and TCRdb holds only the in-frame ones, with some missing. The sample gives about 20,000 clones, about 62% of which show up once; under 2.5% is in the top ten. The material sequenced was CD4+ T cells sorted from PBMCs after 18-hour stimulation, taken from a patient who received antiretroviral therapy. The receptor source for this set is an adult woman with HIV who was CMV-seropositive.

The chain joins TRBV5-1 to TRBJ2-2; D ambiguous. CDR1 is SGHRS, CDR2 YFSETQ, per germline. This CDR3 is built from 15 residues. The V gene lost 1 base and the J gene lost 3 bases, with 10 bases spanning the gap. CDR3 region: CASSLNAVHTGELFF. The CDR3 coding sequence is TGCGCCAGCAGCTTGAATGCGGTGCACACCGGGGAGCTGTTTTTT.

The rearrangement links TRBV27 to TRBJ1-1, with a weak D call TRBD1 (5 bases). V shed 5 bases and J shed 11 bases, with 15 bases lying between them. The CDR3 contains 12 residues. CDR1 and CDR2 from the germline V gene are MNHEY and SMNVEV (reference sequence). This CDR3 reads CASSPQPGSAFF. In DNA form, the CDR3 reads TGTGCCAGCAGTCCCCAACCAGGGAGCGCTTTCTTT.

As DNA, the CDR3 is TGTGCCAGCAGCGAGACAGGGAGCAATGAGCAGTTCTTC. It codes for CASSETGSNEQFF. The chain recombines TRBV7-3 with TRBJ2-1, with 7 bases identical to TRBD1. Germline-derived CDR1 and CDR2 are SGHTA and FQGTGA. The CDR3 extends over 13 amino acids. J lost 6 bases, V lost 5 bases, and 4 bases had no gene match.

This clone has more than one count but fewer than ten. Written as DNA, the CDR3 is TGTGCCAGCAGCCAGTTGACTAGCGGGGTCCTCGAGCAGTTCTTC. Protein sequence: CASSQLTSGVLEQFF. The J gene is TRBJ2-1, the V gene TRBV14; 11 bases agree with TRBD2. Trimming at V came to 3 bases and at J to 10 bases, leaving 8 bases not matched to a gene. The germline CDR1 and CDR2 sequences are SGHDN and FVKESK. This CDR3 is built from 15 residues.

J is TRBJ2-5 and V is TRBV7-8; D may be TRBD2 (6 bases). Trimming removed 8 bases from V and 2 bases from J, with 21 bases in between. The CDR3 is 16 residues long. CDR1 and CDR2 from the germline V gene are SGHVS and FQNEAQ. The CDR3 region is CASHPHSDGGQETQYF. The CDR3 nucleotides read TGTGCCAGCCACCCGCATTCCGATGGGGGGCAAGAGACCCAGTACTTC.

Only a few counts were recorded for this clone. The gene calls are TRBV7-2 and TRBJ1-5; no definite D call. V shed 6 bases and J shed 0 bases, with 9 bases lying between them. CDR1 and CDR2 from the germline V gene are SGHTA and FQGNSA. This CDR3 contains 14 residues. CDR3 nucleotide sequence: TGTGCCAGCAGTAGAGAGGGTAGCAATCAGCCCCAGCATTTT. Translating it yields CASSREGSNQPQHF. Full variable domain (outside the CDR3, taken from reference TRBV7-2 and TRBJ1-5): GAGVSQSPSNKVTEKGKDVELRCDPISGHTALYWYRQSLGQGLEFLIYFQGNSAPDKSGLPSDRFSAERTGGSVSTLTIQRTQQEDSAVYLCASSREGSNQPQHFGDGTRLSIL.

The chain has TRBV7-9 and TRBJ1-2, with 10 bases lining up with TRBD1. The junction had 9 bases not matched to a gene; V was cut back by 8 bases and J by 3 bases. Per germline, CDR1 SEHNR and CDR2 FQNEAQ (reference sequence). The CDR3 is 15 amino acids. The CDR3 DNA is TGTGCCAGCGCCGGGACAGGGGCTTTTGACTATGGCTACACCTTC. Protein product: CASAGTGAFDYGYTF.

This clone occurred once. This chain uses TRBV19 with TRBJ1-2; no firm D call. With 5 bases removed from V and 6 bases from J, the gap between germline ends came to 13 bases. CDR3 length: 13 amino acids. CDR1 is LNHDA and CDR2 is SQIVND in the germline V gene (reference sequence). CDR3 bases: TGTGCCAGTAGTCCGCGGGGTAGCCATGGCTACACCTTC. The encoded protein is CASSPRGSHGYTF.

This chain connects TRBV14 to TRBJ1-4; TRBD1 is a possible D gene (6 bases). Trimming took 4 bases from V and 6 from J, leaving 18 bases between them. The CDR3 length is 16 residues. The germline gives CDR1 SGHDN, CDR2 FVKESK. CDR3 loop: CASSPLRGGSYEKLFF. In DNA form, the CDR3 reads TGTGCCAGCAGCCCCCTTAGAGGGGGTTCTTATGAAAAACTGTTTTTT. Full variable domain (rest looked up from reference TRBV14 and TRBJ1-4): EAGVTQFPSHSVIEKGQTVTLRCDPISGHDNLYWYRRVMGKEIKFLLHFVKESKQDESGMPNNRFLAERTGGTYSTLKVQPAELEDSGVYFCASSPLRGGSYEKLFFGSGTQLSVL.

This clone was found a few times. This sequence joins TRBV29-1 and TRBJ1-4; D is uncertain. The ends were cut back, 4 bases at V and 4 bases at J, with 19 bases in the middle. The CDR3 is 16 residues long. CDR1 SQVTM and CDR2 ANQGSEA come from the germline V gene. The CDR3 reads CSVAFRAKALNEKLFF. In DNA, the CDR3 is TGCAGCGTTGCCTTCCGGGCCAAAGCTCTTAATGAAAAACTGTTTTTT.